This T cell receptor beta chain was sequenced in a study of blood T cell repertoires in COVID-19. Study details: Material from acute and convalescent COVID-19 was sourced from the United States, Italy and Spain. From T cells, B-cell-depleted T cells, or PBMCs came the material, which was cDNA or gDNA.

Per the original methods: Cell counts per sample came from amplifying reference gene primers. Profiled with immunoSEQ multiplex PCR; TCRdb holds only in-frame clones, not every one. Clone size and V and J calls were adopted from that table, with D and trimming inferred from the DNA. Altogether just under 90,000 clones are present, about two thirds being singletons, with the ten largest covering approximately 14%. Per germline, CDR1 MDHEN and CDR2 SYDVKM. V was clipped by 8 bases and J by 6 bases, with 16 bases between them. The CDR3 contains 13 residues. This receptor was obtained from an elderly woman with acute or convalescent COVID-19. V is TRBV28 and J is TRBJ1-1; tentatively, D is TRBD1 (5 bases). The material sequenced was peripheral blood. The CDR3 spells CASRLTIRAEAFF. In DNA, the CDR3 is TGTGCCAGCCGACTTACTATCAGGGCTGAAGCTTTCTTT.